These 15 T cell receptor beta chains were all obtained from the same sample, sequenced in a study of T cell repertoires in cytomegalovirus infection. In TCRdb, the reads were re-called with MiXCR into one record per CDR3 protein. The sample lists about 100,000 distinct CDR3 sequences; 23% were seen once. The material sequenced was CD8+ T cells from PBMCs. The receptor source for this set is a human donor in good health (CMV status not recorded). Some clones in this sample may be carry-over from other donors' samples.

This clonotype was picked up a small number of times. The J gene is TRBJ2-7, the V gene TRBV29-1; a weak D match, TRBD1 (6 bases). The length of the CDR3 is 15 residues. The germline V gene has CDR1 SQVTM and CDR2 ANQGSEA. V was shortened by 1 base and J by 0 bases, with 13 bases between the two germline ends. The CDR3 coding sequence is TGCAGCGTTGAAGCCGAGGACAGCCTCTCCTACGAGCAGTACTTC. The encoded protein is CSVEAEDSLSYEQYF.

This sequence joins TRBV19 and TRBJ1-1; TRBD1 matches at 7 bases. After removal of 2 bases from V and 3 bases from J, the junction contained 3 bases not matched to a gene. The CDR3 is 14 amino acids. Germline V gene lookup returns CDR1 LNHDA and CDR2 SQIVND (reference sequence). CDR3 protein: CASSIWDSDTEAFF. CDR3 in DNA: TGTGCCAGTAGTATATGGGACAGCGACACTGAAGCTTTCTTT.

This CDR3 is CASSIEWGTEQYF. The CDR3 DNA follows: TGCGCCAGCAGCATTGAGTGGGGGACCGAGCAGTACTTC. The chain couples TRBV5-1 to TRBJ2-7; D may be TRBD1 or TRBD2 (5 bases each). From germline, CDR1 is SGHRS and CDR2 YFSETQ. The CDR3 is 13 residues long. Trimming removed 4 bases at V and 6 bases at J, with 14 bases between.

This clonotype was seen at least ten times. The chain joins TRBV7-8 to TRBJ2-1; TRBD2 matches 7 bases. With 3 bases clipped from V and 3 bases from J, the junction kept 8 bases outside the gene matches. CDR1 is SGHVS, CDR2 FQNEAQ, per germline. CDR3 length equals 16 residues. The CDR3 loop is CASSLLDSGFYNEQFF. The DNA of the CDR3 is TGTGCCAGCAGCTTGCTTGATAGCGGGTTCTACAATGAGCAGTTCTTC.

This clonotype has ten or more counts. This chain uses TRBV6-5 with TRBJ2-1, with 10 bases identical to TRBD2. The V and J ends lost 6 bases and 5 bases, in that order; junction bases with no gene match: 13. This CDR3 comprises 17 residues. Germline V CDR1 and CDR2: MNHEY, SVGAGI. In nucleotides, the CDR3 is TGTGCCAGCAGGTCAGCGGGAGGGCCGGGGGGAAACAATGAGCAGTTCTTC. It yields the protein CASRSAGGPGGNNEQFF.

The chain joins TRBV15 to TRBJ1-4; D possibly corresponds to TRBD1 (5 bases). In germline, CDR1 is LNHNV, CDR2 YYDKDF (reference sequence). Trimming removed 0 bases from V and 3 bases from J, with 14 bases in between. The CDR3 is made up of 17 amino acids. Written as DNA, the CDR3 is TGTGCCACCAGCAGAGATCGACCGGGGGAATCTAATGAAAAACTGTTTTTT. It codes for CATSRDRPGESNEKLFF. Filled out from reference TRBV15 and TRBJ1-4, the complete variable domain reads DAMVIQNPRYQVTQFGKPVTLSCSQTLNHNVMYWYQQKSSQAPKLLFHYYDKDFNNEADTPDNFQSRRPNTSFCFLDIRSPGLGDTAMYLCATSRDRPGESNEKLFFGSGTQLSVL.

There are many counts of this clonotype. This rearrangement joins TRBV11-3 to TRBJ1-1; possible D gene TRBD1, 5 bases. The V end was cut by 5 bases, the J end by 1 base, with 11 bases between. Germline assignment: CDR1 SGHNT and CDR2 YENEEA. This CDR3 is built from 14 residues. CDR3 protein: CASSTRGGNTEAFF. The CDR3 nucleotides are TGTGCCAGCAGCACTCGTGGGGGGAACACTGAAGCTTTCTTT.

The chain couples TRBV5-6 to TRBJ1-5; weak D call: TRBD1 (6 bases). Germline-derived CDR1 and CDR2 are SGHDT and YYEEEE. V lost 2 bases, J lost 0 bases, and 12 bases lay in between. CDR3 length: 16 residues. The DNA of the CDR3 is TGTGCCAGCAGCTTTATGGGGACAAATAGCAATCAGCCCCAGCATTTT. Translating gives CASSFMGTNSNQPQHF.

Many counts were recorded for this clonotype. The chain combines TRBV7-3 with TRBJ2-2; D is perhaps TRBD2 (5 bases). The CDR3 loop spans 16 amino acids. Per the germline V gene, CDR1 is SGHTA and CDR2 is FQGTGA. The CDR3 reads CVPEDCDARNTGELFF. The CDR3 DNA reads TGTGTACCCGAGGACTGCGACGCTCGAAACACCGGGGAGCTGTTTTTT.

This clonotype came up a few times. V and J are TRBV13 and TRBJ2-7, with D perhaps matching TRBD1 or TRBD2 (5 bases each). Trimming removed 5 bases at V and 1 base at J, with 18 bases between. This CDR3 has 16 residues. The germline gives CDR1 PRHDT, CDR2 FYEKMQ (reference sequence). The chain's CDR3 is CASSPRASGASYEQYF. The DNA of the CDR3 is TGTGCCAGCAGCCCCCGAGCGTCCGGGGCATCCTACGAGCAGTACTTC.

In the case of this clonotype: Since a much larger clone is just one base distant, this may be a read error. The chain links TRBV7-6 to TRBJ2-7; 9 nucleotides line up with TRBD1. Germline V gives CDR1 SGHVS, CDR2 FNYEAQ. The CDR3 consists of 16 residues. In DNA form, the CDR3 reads TGTGCCAGCAGCTCACGCCATGAACAGGGGGCCTACAAGCAGTACTTC. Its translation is CASSSRHEQGAYKQYF.

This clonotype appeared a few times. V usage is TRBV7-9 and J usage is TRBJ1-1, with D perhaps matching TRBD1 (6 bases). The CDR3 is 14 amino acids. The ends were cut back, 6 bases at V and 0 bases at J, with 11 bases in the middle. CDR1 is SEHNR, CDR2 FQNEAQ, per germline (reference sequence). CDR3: CASRPQGLNTEAFF. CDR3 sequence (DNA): TGTGCCAGCAGACCACAGGGACTGAACACTGAAGCTTTCTTT.

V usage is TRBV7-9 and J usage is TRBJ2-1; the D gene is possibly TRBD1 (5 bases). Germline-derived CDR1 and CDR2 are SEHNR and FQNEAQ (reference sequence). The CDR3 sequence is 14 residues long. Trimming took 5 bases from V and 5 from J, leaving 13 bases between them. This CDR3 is CASSGQSKNNEQFF. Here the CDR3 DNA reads TGTGCCAGCAGCGGACAATCGAAAAACAATGAGCAGTTCTTC.

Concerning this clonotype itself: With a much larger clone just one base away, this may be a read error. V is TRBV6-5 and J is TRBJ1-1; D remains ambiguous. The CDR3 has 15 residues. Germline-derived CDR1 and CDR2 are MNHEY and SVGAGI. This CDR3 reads CTSSYGPSSPSEAFF. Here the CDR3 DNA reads TGTACCAGCAGTTACGGTCCCAGTTCCCCCAGTGAAGCTTTCTTT.

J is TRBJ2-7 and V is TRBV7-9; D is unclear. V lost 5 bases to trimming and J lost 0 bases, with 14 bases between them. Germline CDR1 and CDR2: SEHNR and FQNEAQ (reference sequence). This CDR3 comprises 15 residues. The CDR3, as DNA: TGTGCCAGCAGCCTGGACGAAATCAGCTCCTACGAGCAGTACTTC. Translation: CASSLDEISSYEQYF.